This section outlines one T cell receptor beta chain sequence together with its context. The data were produced by immunoSEQ multiplex PCR, yet TCRdb's version contains in-frame clones alone and is incomplete. The sample contains approximately 150,000 clones, 85% to 95% of which appear only once. The data stem from a study of control samples from healthy donors and cancer patients. The specimen was blood. The TCR originated in a woman younger than 35 in good health.

In DNA, the CDR3 is TGCAGCGTATGTTGGGACACAGATACGCAGTATTTT. It specifies CSVCWDTDTQYF. The chain employs TRBV29-1 and TRBJ2-3; D is uncertain. This CDR3 comprises 12 residues. V was cut by 6 bases and J by 2 bases, with 9 bases left in between. Germline loops: CDR1 SQVTM, CDR2 ANQGSEA.